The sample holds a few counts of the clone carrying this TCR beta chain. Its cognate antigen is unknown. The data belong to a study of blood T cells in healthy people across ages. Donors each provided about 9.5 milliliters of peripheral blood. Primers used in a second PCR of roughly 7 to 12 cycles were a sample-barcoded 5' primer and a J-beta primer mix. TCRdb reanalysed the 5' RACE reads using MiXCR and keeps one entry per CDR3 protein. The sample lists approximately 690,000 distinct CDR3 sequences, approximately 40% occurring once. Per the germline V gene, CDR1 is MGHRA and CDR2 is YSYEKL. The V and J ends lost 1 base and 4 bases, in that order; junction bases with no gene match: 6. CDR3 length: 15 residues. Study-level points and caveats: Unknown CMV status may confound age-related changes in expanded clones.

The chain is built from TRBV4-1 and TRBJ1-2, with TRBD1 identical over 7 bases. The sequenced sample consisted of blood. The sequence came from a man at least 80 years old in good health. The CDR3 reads CASSQVAGQSYGYTF. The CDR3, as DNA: TGCGCCAGCAGCCAAGTCGCGGGACAGAGCTATGGCTACACCTTC.